Listed below are T cell receptor beta chains from one sample, sequenced in a study of radiotherapy plus CTLA-4 blockade in lung cancer. Using immunoSEQ multiplex PCR, the repertoire was profiled, and TCRdb retains in-frame clones only, with some absent. In the table there are 85,000 to 100,000 clones, more than 70% of which are singletons. Sequenced material: peripheral blood, taken from a patient treated with radiotherapy plus ipilimumab. These receptor sequences come from a human donor with non-small cell lung cancer that progressed on radiotherapy plus ipilimumab. CDR3s include the opening cysteine and the closing phenylalanine or tryptophan. The order of the fields is J gene, CDR3 length, V gene, CDR3 protein.

>TRBJ2-2|16|TRBV5-5
CASSLVRGANTGELFF
>TRBJ1-2|14|TRBV27
CASSLSVSGYGYTF
>TRBJ2-1|15|TRBV7-6
CASSVDQLSTNEQFF
>TRBJ1-5|18|TRBV28
CASSPAGGWVASNQPQHF
>TRBJ2-7|14|TRBV6-1
CASSEVGRNYEQYF
>TRBJ1-2|12|TRBV19
CASYGANYGYTF
>TRBJ1-1|15|TRBV4-3
CASSQPGTGVTEAFF
>TRBJ1-5|12|TRBV2
CASSEGAGGKHF
>TRBJ2-1|17|TRBV28
CASSPLSGLAGDNEQFF
>TRBJ2-7|14|TRBV5-4
CASSLLGAPYEQYF
>TRBJ1-2|14|TRBV6-5
CASSYSSGADGYTF
>TRBJ1-3|14|TRBV7-2
CASSLGQTGNTIYF
>TRBJ2-2|14|TRBV2
CASMSLAGAGELFF
>TRBJ1-1|13|TRBV7-2
CASSLRSFGEAFF
>TRBJ1-2|13|TRBV5-6
CASTPRAFYGYTF
>TRBJ1-5|15|TRBV28
CTSSLPGFSNQPQHF
>TRBJ1-2|15|TRBV9
CASKPEGQGDYGYTF
>TRBJ1-6|15|TRBV7-9
CASSLRQGWNSPLHF
>TRBJ1-2|14|TRBV2
CASSGQIFLYGYTF
>TRBJ2-3|14|TRBV10-3
CAISDGDSTDTQYF
>TRBJ2-7|15|TRBV11-2
CASSLDPGFVAEQYF
>TRBJ1-3|14|TRBV10-2
CASSVAGAGNTIYF
>TRBJ2-7|14|TRBV28
CASREQGSSYEQYF
>TRBJ1-1|14|TRBV4-1
CASSQDYSTTEAFF
>TRBJ2-1|13|TRBV28
CASSPGRYNEQFF
>TRBJ2-1|15|TRBV9
CASSVEGRENNEQFF
>TRBJ1-4|15|TRBV5-1
CASSPQGQTNEKLFF
>TRBJ2-7|19|TRBV11-2
CASSPNGVSGGTSSYEQYF
>TRBJ1-1|13|TRBV11-3
CASSLSANTEAFF
>TRBJ1-2|13|TRBV11-1
CASSLRTDYGYTF
>TRBJ1-5|15|TRBV19
CASGGRKASNQPQHF
>TRBJ1-2|15|TRBV4-2
CASSLQDREGSGYTF
>TRBJ1-6|14|TRBV9
CASSVEGGNSPLHF
>TRBJ2-6|14|TRBV10-2
CASNTGSGANVLTF
>TRBJ1-1|14|TRBV7-9
CASSLGTGGGEAFF
>TRBJ1-2|13|TRBV7-9
CASTLKGAGRYTF
>TRBJ2-7|19|TRBV5-8
CASSLSAMKVSRSSYEQYF
>TRBJ2-5|14|TRBV11-2
CASSTRQGGETQYF
>TRBJ1-5|14|TRBV2
CASRGELTNQPQHF
>TRBJ2-7|12|TRBV30
CARDRGPGEQYF
>TRBJ2-3|16|TRBV13
CASSLVGGPSTDTQYF
>TRBJ2-3|14|TRBV14
CASSQLTVWDTQYF
>TRBJ1-1|20|TRBV4-1
CASSPLGLRDSYASYTEAFF
>TRBJ2-7|18|TRBV5-1
CASSLDWTGGIGPYEQYF
>TRBJ1-1|13|TRBV6-5
CASSYGGIAEAFF
>TRBJ2-1|16|TRBV27
CASGGLAGVGGNEQFF